Each of the 25 T cell receptor beta chains below was sequenced from the same sample in a study of control samples from healthy donors and cancer patients. Here immunoSEQ multiplex PCR was the method, and the copy in TCRdb shows in-frame clones only, minus some. In the table there are tens of thousands of clones, about 87% of which are singletons. The sequenced sample consisted of blood. The receptors derive from a woman aged 70-85 years in good health.

The V and J genes are TRBV7-9 and TRBJ1-5, with D possibly TRBD1 on 5 matching bases. The CDR3 extends over 15 amino acids. Germline CDR1 and CDR2: SEHNR and FQNEAQ (reference sequence). V lost 4 bases and J 3 bases, leaving 13 bases between the germline ends. The CDR3 loop reads CASSSTRGPNQPQHF. DNA for the CDR3: TGTGCCAGCAGCTCCACCCGGGGCCCCAATCAGCCCCAGCATTTT.

V gene TRBV5-8 combines with J gene TRBJ2-1; weak D call: TRBD2 (6 bases). The CDR3 runs 15 residues. Deletions cut 1 base from V and 7 bases from J, with 15 bases between. Germline CDR1 reads SGHTS; CDR2 reads YDEGEE. The CDR3 spells CASSLYRRAGNEQFF. CDR3 nucleotide sequence: TGTGCCAGCAGCTTGTACCGGAGGGCCGGTAATGAGCAGTTCTTC.

V is TRBV2 and J is TRBJ1-4; D might be TRBD1 (5 bases). The CDR3 is 17 amino acids. CDR1 SNHLY and CDR2 FYNNEI come from the germline V gene. The germline V and J ends were trimmed by 7 bases and 0 bases, with 18 bases remaining between them. CDR3 residues: CASNEGNRITTNEKLFF. DNA for the CDR3: TGTGCCAGCAACGAAGGGAACAGGATTACAACTAATGAAAAACTGTTTTTT.

The V gene is TRBV7-9, the J gene TRBJ1-2, with D perhaps matching TRBD1 (5 bases). The ends were cut back, 4 bases at V and 4 bases at J, with 16 bases in the middle. In germline, CDR1 is SEHNR, CDR2 FQNEAQ (reference sequence). The CDR3 has 15 amino acids. CDR3 loop: CASSSYLQDLYGYTF. CDR3 in DNA: TGTGCCAGCAGCTCCTACTTACAGGACCTCTATGGCTACACCTTC.

The chain is built from TRBV7-2 and TRBJ2-1, with D perhaps matching TRBD2 (6 bases). CDR3 length: 12 residues. The germline V gene has CDR1 SGHTA and CDR2 FQGNSA. V gave up 5 bases and J gave up 10 bases, with 12 bases separating them. The CDR3 loop reads CASSLSGGEQFF. The CDR3 nucleotides read TGTGCCAGCAGCCTCTCCGGAGGGGAGCAGTTCTTC.

The rearrangement links TRBV29-1 to TRBJ1-1; D is ambiguous. There are 12 residues in the CDR3. Deletions cut 7 bases from V and 0 bases from J, with 9 bases between. The germline V gene has CDR1 SQVTM and CDR2 ANQGSEA. The CDR3 sequence: CSEMIVNTEAFF. The CDR3 nucleotides read TGCAGCGAAATGATAGTGAACACTGAAGCTTTCTTT.

The chain couples TRBV12-3 or TRBV12-4 to TRBJ2-1; no clear D gene. The CDR3 has 12 amino acids. V lost 1 base and J 9 bases, leaving 7 bases between the germline ends. For the CDR3, the DNA is TGTGCCAGCAGTTTAGGGGTCACTGAGCAGTTCTTC. Protein: CASSLGVTEQFF.

The gene calls are TRBV5-1 and TRBJ1-4; weak D call: TRBD1 (6 bases). The CDR3 has 14 amino acids. Between the trimmed V and J ends, which lost 1 base and 2 bases, there was a span of 6 bases. Germline V lookup: CDR1 SGHRS, CDR2 YFSETQ. CDR3 DNA sequence: TGCGCCAGCAGCTTGCAGGGGACTAATGAAAAACTGTTTTTT. It encodes CASSLQGTNEKLFF.

The genes are TRBV30 and TRBJ2-3, with 9 bases aligning to TRBD2. The CDR3 length is 17 residues. CDR1 is GTSNPN and CDR2 is SVGIG in the germline V gene (reference sequence). V trimming: 2 bases; J trimming: 6 bases; junction bases outside the gene matches: 15. The CDR3 spells CAWSTHPPGLAMDTQYF. CDR3 DNA: TGTGCCTGGAGTACCCACCCGCCGGGACTAGCAATGGATACGCAGTATTTT.

The J gene is TRBJ2-1, the V gene TRBV6-5, with D perhaps matching TRBD1 or TRBD2 (6 bases each). V was shortened by 6 bases and J by 10 bases, with 22 bases between the two germline ends. The germline V gene has CDR1 MNHEY and CDR2 SVGAGI. This CDR3 comprises 15 residues. The CDR3: CASRDGPPEGVEQFF. CDR3 sequence (DNA): TGTGCCAGCAGGGACGGACCCCCGGAGGGGGTGGAGCAGTTCTTC.

The V and J genes are TRBV13 and TRBJ1-1; 9 bases fit TRBD1. The germline CDR1 and CDR2 sequences are PRHDT and FYEKMQ (reference sequence). Trimming removed 3 bases from V and 6 bases from J; junction bases left unmatched: 8. The CDR3 sequence is 15 residues long. The CDR3 here is CASSFGQGFTSEAFF. In DNA form, the CDR3 reads TGTGCCAGCAGCTTTGGACAGGGGTTTACCTCTGAAGCTTTCTTT.

The chain joins TRBV10-2 to TRBJ1-2; D unclear. Deletions cut 3 bases from V and 2 bases from J, with 7 bases between. Looked up from germline, CDR1 is WSHSY and CDR2 is SAAADI. The CDR3 runs to 13 residues. The CDR3 region has the DNA TGCGCCAGCAGTGAAAGGGTCAACTATGGCTACACCTTC. Translation gives CASSERVNYGYTF.

The chain is built from TRBV19 and TRBJ1-1; D gene uncertain. The V end was cut by 6 bases, the J end by 1 base, with 9 bases between. Per germline, CDR1 LNHDA and CDR2 SQIVND (reference sequence). The length of the CDR3 is 13 residues. CDR3 DNA sequence: TGTGCCAGTAGCTTTATCGAGAACACTGAAGCTTTCTTT. This gives the protein CASSFIENTEAFF.

The rearrangement uses TRBV3-1 (or the pseudogene TRBV3-2) and TRBJ1-6; 7 nucleotides line up with TRBD1. Trimming took 0 bases from V and 9 from J; bases not matched to a gene: 5. CDR1 is LGHDT, CDR2 YNNKEL, per germline (reference sequence). This CDR3 has 15 residues. CDR3 sequence (DNA): TGTGCCAGCAGCCAAGAAGAGGGGGCCGGTTCACCCCTCCACTTT. Its protein product is CASSQEEGAGSPLHF.

The chain has TRBV10-2 and TRBJ2-7; the match to TRBD2 covers 8 bases. Germline V gives CDR1 WSHSY, CDR2 SAAADI. V shed 4 bases, J shed 5 bases, and the junction held 10 bases outside the gene matches. This CDR3 spans 15 amino acids. In DNA, the CDR3 is TGCGCCAGCAGTGGTCCAGCGGGAGTAACCCACGAGCAGTACTTC. Translation: CASSGPAGVTHEQYF.

The V and J genes are TRBV6-5 and TRBJ1-3, with D unclear. Germline V gene sequence: CDR1 MNHEY, CDR2 SVGAGI. Trimming took 5 bases from V and 2 from J, leaving 7 bases between them. This CDR3 has 13 residues. In DNA, the CDR3 is TGTGCCAGCAGTACCGACACTGGAAACACCATATATTTT. Translation: CASSTDTGNTIYF.

This chain connects TRBV5-3 to TRBJ1-1; a possible D gene is TRBD1 (5 bases). TRBV5-3 is an ORF for which the function is uncertain. The CDR3 is 18 amino acids. V lost 0 bases to trimming and J lost 2 bases, with 20 bases between them. CDR3 in amino acids: CARSLAHGTIYLNTEAFF. CDR3 DNA sequence: TGTGCCAGAAGCTTGGCCCACGGGACTATATACTTAAACACTGAAGCTTTCTTT.

The V and J genes are TRBV6-5 and TRBJ1-1, with TRBD1 as a possible D gene (5 bases). Per germline, CDR1 MNHEY and CDR2 SVGAGI. The CDR3 length is 12 residues. V was clipped by 10 bases and J by 2 bases, with 11 bases between them. Here the CDR3 reads CATSRGNTEAFF. The CDR3 coding sequence is TGTGCCACCTCGAGGGGTAACACTGAAGCTTTCTTT.

The DNA of the CDR3 is TGTGCCAGCAGTCGGGCCTTGGGGGATCAGCCCCAGCATTTT. Amino acids: CASSRALGDQPQHF. This chain uses TRBV6-5 with TRBJ1-5, with D possibly being TRBD1 (5 bases). This CDR3 spans 14 amino acids. Trimming pared 5 bases from V and 5 bases from J, leaving 13 bases between. Germline CDR1 is MNHEY and CDR2 is SVGAGI.

The CDR3 sequence: CASLRRGANVLTF. In nucleotides, the CDR3 is TGTGCCAGCCTTCGGAGGGGGGCCAACGTCCTGACTTTC. The chain is built from TRBV19 and TRBJ2-6; D may be TRBD2 (5 bases). V gave up 9 bases and J gave up 4 bases, with 10 bases separating them. This CDR3 is built from 13 residues. CDR1 and CDR2 from the germline V gene are LNHDA and SQIVND (reference sequence). The whole variable domain, filled in from reference TRBV19 and TRBJ2-6, reads DGGITQSPKYLFRKEGQNVTLSCEQNLNHDAMYWYRQDPGQGLRLIYYSQIVNDFQKGDIAEGYSVSREKKESFPLTVTSAQKNPTAFYLCASLRRGANVLTFGAGSRLTVL.

CDR3 DNA sequence: TGTGCCAGCAGCTTAGGGGGGGGTCTCGTAGGTGAGCAGTTCTTC. This encodes CASSLGGGLVGEQFF. This chain joins TRBV7-2 and TRBJ2-1; 7 bases map to TRBD2. Germline-derived CDR1 and CDR2 are SGHTA and FQGNSA. The CDR3 totals 15 residues. V gave up 1 base and J gave up 9 bases; unmatched junction bases: 9.

This clone was picked up one time. The gene calls are TRBV9 and TRBJ1-4; 7 bases match TRBD1. Germline assignment: CDR1 SGDLS and CDR2 YYNGEE. The CDR3 length is 15 residues. V was clipped by 4 bases and J by 1 base; unmatched bases: 4. CDR3 residues: CASSIRQGTNEKLFF. In DNA form, the CDR3 reads TGTGCCAGCAGCATCAGACAGGGAACTAATGAAAAACTGTTTTTT.

The chain couples TRBV30 to TRBJ2-1; 14 nucleotides align to TRBD2. In germline, CDR1 is GTSNPN, CDR2 SVGIG (reference sequence). The junction had 6 bases not matched to a gene; V was cut back by 1 base and J by 1 base. The CDR3 spans 18 residues. The CDR3 loop is CAWSGGLAGATSYNEQFF. In DNA, the CDR3 is TGTGCCTGGAGTGGGGGACTAGCGGGGGCAACTTCCTACAATGAGCAGTTCTTC.

This sequence joins TRBV25-1 and TRBJ1-6; unclear D gene. Trimming shortened V by 2 bases and J by 14 bases, and 13 bases separated the two germline ends. The CDR3 has 13 amino acids. The V gene's germline CDR1 is MGHDK and CDR2 SYGVNS. The CDR3: CASSEQGFDALHF. CDR3 coding DNA: TGTGCCAGCAGTGAACAAGGCTTTGACGCCCTCCACTTT.

The chain uses TRBV6-6 and TRBJ1-2; 9 bases line up with TRBD1. V lost 4 bases, J lost 6 bases, and 0 bases stayed unmatched. This CDR3 region has 12 residues. Germline CDR1 MNHNY, CDR2 SVGAGI (reference sequence). CDR3 loop: CASSWDRDGYTF. DNA of the CDR3: TGTGCCAGCAGTTGGGACAGGGATGGCTACACCTTC.